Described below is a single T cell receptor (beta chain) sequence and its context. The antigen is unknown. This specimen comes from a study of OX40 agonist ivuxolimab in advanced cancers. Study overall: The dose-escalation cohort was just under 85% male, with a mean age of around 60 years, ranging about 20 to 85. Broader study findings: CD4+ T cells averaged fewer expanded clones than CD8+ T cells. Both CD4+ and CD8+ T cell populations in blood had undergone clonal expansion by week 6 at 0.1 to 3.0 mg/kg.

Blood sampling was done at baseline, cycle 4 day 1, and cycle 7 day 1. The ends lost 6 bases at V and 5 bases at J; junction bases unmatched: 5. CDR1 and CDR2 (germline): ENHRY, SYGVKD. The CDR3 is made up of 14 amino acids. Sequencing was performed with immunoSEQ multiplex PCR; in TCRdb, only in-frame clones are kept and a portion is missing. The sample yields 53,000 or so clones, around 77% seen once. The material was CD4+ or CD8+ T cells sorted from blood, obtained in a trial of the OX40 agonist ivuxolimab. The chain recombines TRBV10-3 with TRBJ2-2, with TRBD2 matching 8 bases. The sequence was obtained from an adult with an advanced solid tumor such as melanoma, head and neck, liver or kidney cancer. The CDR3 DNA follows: TGTGCCATCAGCAAGCGGGAGACGACCGGGGAGCTGTTTTTT. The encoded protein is CAISKRETTGELFF.